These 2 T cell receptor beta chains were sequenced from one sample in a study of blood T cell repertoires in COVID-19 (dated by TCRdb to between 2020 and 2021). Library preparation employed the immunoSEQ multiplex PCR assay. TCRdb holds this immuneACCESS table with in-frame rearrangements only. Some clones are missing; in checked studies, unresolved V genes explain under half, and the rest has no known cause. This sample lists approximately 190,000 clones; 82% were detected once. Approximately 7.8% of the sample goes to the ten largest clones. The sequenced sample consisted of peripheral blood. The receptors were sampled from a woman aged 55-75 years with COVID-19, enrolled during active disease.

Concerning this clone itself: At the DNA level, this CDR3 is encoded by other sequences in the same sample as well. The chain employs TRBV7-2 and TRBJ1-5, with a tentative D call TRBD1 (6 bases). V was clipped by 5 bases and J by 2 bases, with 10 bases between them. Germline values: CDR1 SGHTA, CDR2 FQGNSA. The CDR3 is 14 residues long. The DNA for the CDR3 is TGTGCCAGCAGCCTAGGGGGGGGCAATCAGCCCCAGCATTTT. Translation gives CASSLGGGNQPQHF.

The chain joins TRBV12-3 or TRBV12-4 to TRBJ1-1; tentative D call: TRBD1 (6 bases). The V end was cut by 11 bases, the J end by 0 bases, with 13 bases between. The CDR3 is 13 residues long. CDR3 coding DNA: TGTGCCTCGCGCGGGGGCTTGAACACTGAAGCTTTCTTT. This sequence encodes CASRGGLNTEAFF.